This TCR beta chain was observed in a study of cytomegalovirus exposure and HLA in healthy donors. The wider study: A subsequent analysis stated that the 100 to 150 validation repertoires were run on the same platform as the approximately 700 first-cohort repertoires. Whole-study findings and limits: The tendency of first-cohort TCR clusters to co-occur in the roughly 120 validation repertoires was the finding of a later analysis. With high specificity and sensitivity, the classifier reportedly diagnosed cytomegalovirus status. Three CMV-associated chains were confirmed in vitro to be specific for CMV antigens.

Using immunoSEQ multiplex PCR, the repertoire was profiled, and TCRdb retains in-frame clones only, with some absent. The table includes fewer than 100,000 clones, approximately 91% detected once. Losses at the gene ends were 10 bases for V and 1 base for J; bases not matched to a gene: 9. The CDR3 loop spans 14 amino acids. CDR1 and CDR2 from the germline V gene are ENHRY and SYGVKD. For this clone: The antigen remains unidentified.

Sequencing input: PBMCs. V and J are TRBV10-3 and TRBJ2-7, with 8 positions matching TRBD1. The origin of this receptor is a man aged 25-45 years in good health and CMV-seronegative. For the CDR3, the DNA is TGTGCCACCGACAGGGGAAGGGATTCCTACGAGCAGTACTTC. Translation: CATDRGRDSYEQYF.